The 21 T cell receptor beta chains below all came from one sample that was sequenced in a study of metastatic and nonmetastatic thyroid tumors. TCRdb re-clonotyped the PCR reads through MiXCR. The sample lists just over 30,000 clones, approximately 20% occurring once. Not a single patient had been given any form of treatment at any point before undergoing thyroid surgery. Sample: blood. The source of these receptors is a female donor with papillary thyroid cancer or a benign thyroid nodule (not recorded which). Some clones in this sample may be carry-over from other donors' samples.

There are many counts of this clone. The gene calls are TRBV5-4 and TRBJ2-3, with D possibly matching TRBD2 (7 bases). The V gene's germline CDR1 is SGHNT and CDR2 YYREEE (reference sequence). V dropped 2 bases and J dropped 2 bases, with 9 bases sitting between them. The CDR3 sequence is 14 residues long. The CDR3 spells CASSFGGATDTQYF. Written as DNA, the CDR3 is TGTGCCAGCAGCTTTGGGGGGGCCACAGATACGCAGTATTTT.

This clone appeared a few times. V and J are TRBV19 and TRBJ1-3, with TRBD1 as a possible D gene (6 bases). The CDR3 sequence is 14 residues long. CDR1 LNHDA and CDR2 SQIVND come from the germline V gene (reference sequence). V was cut by 3 bases and J by 7 bases, with 13 bases left in between. The CDR3 spells CASSMTHRDNTIYF. The CDR3 DNA reads as TGTGCCAGTAGTATGACCCACAGGGATAACACCATATATTTT.

This clone was seen repeatedly, ten times or more. V gene TRBV11-3 combines with J gene TRBJ2-3, with a weak D call TRBD2 (6 bases). CDR1 and CDR2 from the germline V gene are SGHNT and YENEEA. Deletions cut 0 bases from V and 0 bases from J, with 7 bases between. The CDR3 has 15 residues. The CDR3 DNA is TGTGCCAGCAGCTTAGAAGGGAGGAGCACAGATACGCAGTATTTT. Residues: CASSLEGRSTDTQYF.

This clone was found a few times. The V call is TRBV10-3, the J call TRBJ2-7, with 8 bases that match TRBD2. The CDR3 contains 15 residues. Germline V gene lookup returns CDR1 ENHRY and CDR2 SYGVKD. The V and J ends lost 11 bases and 0 bases, in that order; junction bases with no gene match: 12. The CDR3 nucleotides read TGTGCCTCTGTCCCGGGGGGGTTTGGCTCCTACGAGCAGTACTTC. Amino acid sequence: CASVPGGFGSYEQYF.

V gene TRBV19 combines with J gene TRBJ1-4, with D perhaps matching TRBD1 (5 bases). Trimming cost V 5 bases and J 8 bases, with 21 bases left between them. Germline V gene lookup returns CDR1 LNHDA and CDR2 SQIVND (reference sequence). This CDR3 spans 16 amino acids. The CDR3 here is CASSPLRGPRGEKLFF. The CDR3 nucleotides read TGTGCCAGTAGTCCGCTGAGGGGCCCTCGGGGGGAAAAACTGTTTTTT.

This clone was observed a single time. Other DNA sequences of this sample code for an identical CDR3. The V gene is TRBV11-2, the J gene TRBJ2-7; 7 bases align to TRBD1. The V gene's germline CDR1 is SGHAT and CDR2 FQNNGV. The CDR3 has 13 residues. Losses at the gene ends were 0 bases for V and 6 bases for J; bases not matched to a gene: 2. The CDR3 DNA sequence: TGTGCCAGCAGCTTAGAAGCAGGGGGCGAGCAGTACTTC. Residues: CASSLEAGGEQYF.

This clone showed up many times. The chain recombines TRBV7-6 with TRBJ2-7; weak D call: TRBD2 (6 bases). The CDR3 has 14 residues. Trimming took off 1 base at V and 0 bases at J, with 7 bases between the two ends. Germline V gene data show CDR1 as SGHVS and CDR2 as FNYEAQ. The CDR3 loop reads CASSLGGASYEQYF. CDR3 bases: TGTGCCAGCAGCTTAGGCGGGGCCTCCTACGAGCAGTACTTC.

The chain employs TRBV19 and TRBJ1-2; no clear D gene. The CDR3 spans 12 residues. V lost 7 bases and J lost 4, with 10 bases in between. Germline V lookup: CDR1 LNHDA, CDR2 SQIVND (reference sequence). This chain's CDR3 is CASNEGSYGYTF. The CDR3 DNA follows: TGTGCCAGTAATGAAGGGAGCTATGGCTACACCTTC.

V gene TRBV6-1 combines with J gene TRBJ1-2; tentatively, D is TRBD1 (5 bases). This CDR3 has 13 amino acids. Trimming shortened V by 8 bases and J by 1 base, and 11 bases separated the two germline ends. Germline V gene sequence: CDR1 MNHNS, CDR2 SASEGT. CDR3 residues: CASAPGSNYGYTF. The CDR3 region has the DNA TGTGCCAGCGCCCCAGGGAGTAACTATGGCTACACCTTC.

The CDR3 nucleotides are TGTGCCTGCCTCCCCCCTTCCCGGGACAGGGGGACGAACACTGAAGCTTTCTTT. It codes for CACLPPSRDRGTNTEAFF. This sequence joins TRBV30 and TRBJ1-1; TRBD1 aligns across 11 bases. The CDR3 has 18 amino acids. J lost 1 base, V lost 6 bases, and 16 bases had no gene match. Per the germline V gene, CDR1 is GTSNPN and CDR2 is SVGIG (reference sequence).

The V gene is TRBV6-1, the J gene TRBJ2-6, with D perhaps matching TRBD2 (5 bases). This CDR3 spans 16 amino acids. Trimming pared 4 bases from V and 2 bases from J, leaving 12 bases between. Germline CDR1 is MNHNS and CDR2 is SASEGT. DNA of the CDR3: TGTGCCAGCAGTGGGCGGGCGACGACTGGGGCCAACGTCCTGACTTTC. Protein sequence: CASSGRATTGANVLTF.

This clone came up many times. The genes are TRBV6-1 and TRBJ1-1, with 10 bases that match TRBD1. CDR1 is MNHNS and CDR2 is SASEGT in the germline V gene. The length of the CDR3 is 13 residues. The V and J ends lost 5 bases and 10 bases, in that order; junction bases with no gene match: 7. In nucleotides, the CDR3 is TGTGCCAGCAGTTCCACGGGACAGGGGAGAGCTTTCTTT. Amino acids: CASSSTGQGRAFF.

This clone was detected ten times or more. The chain carries TRBV20-1 and TRBJ2-1; D ambiguous. Germline V gene lookup returns CDR1 DFQATT and CDR2 SNEGSKA (reference sequence). The germline V and J ends were trimmed by 3 bases and 8 bases, with 17 bases remaining between them. The length of the CDR3 is 14 residues. CDR3 loop: CSARTLQAWDEQFF. In DNA, the CDR3 is TGCAGTGCTAGGACCCTCCAGGCTTGGGATGAGCAGTTCTTC.

This clone appeared a single time. The gene calls are TRBV7-9 and TRBJ2-7, with D possibly TRBD1 on 6 matching bases. V was cut by 2 bases and J by 6 bases, with 11 bases left in between. The CDR3 extends over 13 amino acids. Germline CDR1 reads SEHNR; CDR2 reads FQNEAQ (reference sequence). The CDR3 protein is CASSLPTGIEQYF. The CDR3, as DNA: TGTGCCAGCAGCTTACCGACAGGAATCGAGCAGTACTTC.

This clone showed up many times. This sequence joins TRBV9 and TRBJ1-5; 7 bases fit TRBD1. The V gene's germline CDR1 is SGDLS and CDR2 YYNGEE. This CDR3 contains 16 residues. V shed 0 bases and J 0 bases; nucleotides not matched to a gene: 3. CDR3 region: CASSVGWDSSNQPQHF. Written as DNA, the CDR3 is TGTGCCAGCAGCGTAGGGTGGGACAGTAGCAATCAGCCCCAGCATTTT.

This clone appeared many times. V is TRBV2 and J is TRBJ2-5; D call uncertain. The CDR3 totals 15 residues. CDR1 is SNHLY and CDR2 is FYNNEI in the germline V gene. With 1 base removed from V and 1 base from J, the gap between germline ends came to 10 bases. CDR3 nucleotides: TGTGCCAGCAGTGAAGAGAACCTTCCCCAAGAGACCCAGTACTTC. As protein: CASSEENLPQETQYF.

By its share, this clone is medium-sized. The chain uses TRBV6-1 and TRBJ1-5; 7 nucleotides match TRBD1. Germline assignment: CDR1 MNHNS and CDR2 SASEGT. Trimming cost V 5 bases and J 4 bases; bases outside gene matches: 5. The CDR3 is 14 residues long. The DNA of the CDR3 is TGTGCCAGCAGTTCGAACAGGGGTAATCAGCCCCAGCATTTT. This translates into CASSSNRGNQPQHF.

Only a few counts were recorded for this clone. This rearrangement joins TRBV28 to TRBJ2-3; 8 bases agree with TRBD2. This CDR3 has 15 residues. Looked up from germline, CDR1 is MDHEN and CDR2 is SYDVKM. After removal of 3 bases from V and 7 bases from J, the junction contained 9 bases not matched to a gene. The CDR3 reads CASSFESGGRHTQYF. Here the CDR3 DNA reads TGTGCCAGCAGTTTTGAGTCGGGAGGGAGGCATACGCAGTATTTT. The full variable domain, completed using reference TRBV28 and TRBJ2-3, is DVKVTQSSRYLVKRTGEKVFLECVQDMDHENMFWYRQDPGLGLRLIYFSYDVKMKEKGDIPEGYSVSREKKERFSLILESASTNQTSMYLCASSFESGGRHTQYFGPGTRLTVL.

This rearrangement joins TRBV30 to TRBJ1-2, with a possible D match to TRBD1 (5 bases). The germline CDR1 and CDR2 sequences are GTSNPN and SVGIG (reference sequence). V lost 4 bases to trimming and J lost 7 bases, with 34 bases between them. The CDR3 extends over 19 amino acids. This chain's CDR3 is CAWIKPGTSGSLSVGGYTF. The CDR3 DNA reads as TGTGCCTGGATTAAACCCGGGACTAGCGGGAGCTTAAGCGTGGGTGGCTACACCTTC.

CDR3 coding DNA: TGTGCCACGATGACTAGCGGCCCCTACGAGCAGTACTTC. As protein: CATMTSGPYEQYF. This chain links TRBV11-1 with TRBJ2-7, with 9 nucleotides matching TRBD2. V gave up 10 bases and J gave up 2 bases; unmatched junction bases: 6. Germline lookup yields CDR1 SGHAT and CDR2 FQDESV (reference sequence). This CDR3 has 13 residues.

This clone was counted at least ten times. J is TRBJ1-5 and V is TRBV19; TRBD1 might be the D (5 bases). The CDR3 has 16 residues. Between the trimmed V and J ends, which lost 9 bases and 6 bases, there was a span of 24 bases. CDR1 and CDR2 (germline): LNHDA, SQIVND (reference sequence). In nucleotides, the CDR3 is TGTGCCAGCGTTAAAGACGCAGGGTTGTTGAGTCAGCCCCAGCATTTT. It codes for CASVKDAGLLSQPQHF.